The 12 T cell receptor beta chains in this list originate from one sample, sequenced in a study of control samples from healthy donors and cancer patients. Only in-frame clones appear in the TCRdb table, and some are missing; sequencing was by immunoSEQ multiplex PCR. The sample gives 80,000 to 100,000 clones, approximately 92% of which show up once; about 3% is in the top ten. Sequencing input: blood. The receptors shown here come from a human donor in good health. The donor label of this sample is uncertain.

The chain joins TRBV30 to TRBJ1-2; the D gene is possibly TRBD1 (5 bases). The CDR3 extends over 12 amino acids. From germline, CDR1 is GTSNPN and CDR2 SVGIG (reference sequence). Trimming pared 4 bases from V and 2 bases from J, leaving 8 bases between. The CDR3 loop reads CAWNGDNYGYTF. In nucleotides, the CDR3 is TGTGCCTGGAATGGGGACAACTATGGCTACACCTTC.

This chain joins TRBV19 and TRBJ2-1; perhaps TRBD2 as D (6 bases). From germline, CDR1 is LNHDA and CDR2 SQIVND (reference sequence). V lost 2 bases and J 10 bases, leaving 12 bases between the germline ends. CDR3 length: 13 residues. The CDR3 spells CASSIFGRGEQFF. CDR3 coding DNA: TGTGCCAGTAGTATATTTGGGCGGGGAGAGCAGTTCTTC. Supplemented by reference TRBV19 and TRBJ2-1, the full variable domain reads DGGITQSPKYLFRKEGQNVTLSCEQNLNHDAMYWYRQDPGQGLRLIYYSQIVNDFQKGDIAEGYSVSREKKESFPLTVTSAQKNPTAFYLCASSIFGRGEQFFGPGTRLTVL.

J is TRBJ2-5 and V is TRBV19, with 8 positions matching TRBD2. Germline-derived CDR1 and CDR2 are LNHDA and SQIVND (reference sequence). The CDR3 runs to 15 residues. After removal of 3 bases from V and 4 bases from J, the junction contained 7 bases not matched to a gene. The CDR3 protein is CASSMGLDNIETQYF. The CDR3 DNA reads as TGTGCCAGTAGTATGGGACTAGATAACATAGAGACCCAGTACTTC.

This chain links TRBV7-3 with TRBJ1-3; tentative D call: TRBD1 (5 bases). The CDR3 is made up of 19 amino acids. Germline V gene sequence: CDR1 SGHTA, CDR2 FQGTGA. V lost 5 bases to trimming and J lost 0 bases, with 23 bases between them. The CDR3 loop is CASSPENQPQGNSGNTIYF. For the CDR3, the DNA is TGTGCCAGCAGCCCCGAAAACCAACCCCAGGGAAACTCTGGAAACACCATATATTTT.

The CDR3 DNA reads TGCAGCGCACTCAAGGGGTTCACTGAAGCTTTCTTT. Its translation: CSALKGFTEAFF. This rearrangement joins TRBV29-1 to TRBJ1-1; possible D gene TRBD1, 5 bases. This CDR3 region has 12 residues. Per germline, CDR1 SQVTM and CDR2 ANQGSEA. Trimming left V 7 bases short and J 4 bases short, with 13 bases between.

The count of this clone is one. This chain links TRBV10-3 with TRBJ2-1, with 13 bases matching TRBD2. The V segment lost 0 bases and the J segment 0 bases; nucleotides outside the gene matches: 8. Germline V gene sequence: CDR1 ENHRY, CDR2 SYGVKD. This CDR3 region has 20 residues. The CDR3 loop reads CAISESGLAGATSSYNEQFF. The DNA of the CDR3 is TGTGCCATCAGTGAGTCCGGACTAGCGGGGGCTACGAGCTCCTACAATGAGCAGTTCTTC.

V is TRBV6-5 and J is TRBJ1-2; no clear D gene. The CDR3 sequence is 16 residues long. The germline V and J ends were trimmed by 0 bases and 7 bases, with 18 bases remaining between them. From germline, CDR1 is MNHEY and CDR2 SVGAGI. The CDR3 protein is CASSYSRDGVGSGYTF. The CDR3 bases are TGTGCCAGCAGTTACTCGAGAGATGGAGTAGGATCTGGCTACACCTTC.

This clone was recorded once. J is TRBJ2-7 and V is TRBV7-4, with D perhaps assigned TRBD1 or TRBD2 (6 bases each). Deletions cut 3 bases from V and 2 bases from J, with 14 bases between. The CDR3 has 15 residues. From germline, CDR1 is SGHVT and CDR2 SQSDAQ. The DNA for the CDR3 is TGTGCCAGCAGCTTGTGGGGGGCGACGACCTACGAGCAGTACGTC. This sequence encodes CASSLWGATTYEQYV.

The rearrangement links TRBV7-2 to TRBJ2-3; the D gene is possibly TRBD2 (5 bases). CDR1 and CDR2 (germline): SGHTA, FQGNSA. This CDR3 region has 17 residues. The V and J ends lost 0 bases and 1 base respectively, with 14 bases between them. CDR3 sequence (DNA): TGTGCCAGCAGCTTAGCTCGACTAAAGTTGGGCACAGATACGCAGTATTTT. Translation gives CASSLARLKLGTDTQYF.

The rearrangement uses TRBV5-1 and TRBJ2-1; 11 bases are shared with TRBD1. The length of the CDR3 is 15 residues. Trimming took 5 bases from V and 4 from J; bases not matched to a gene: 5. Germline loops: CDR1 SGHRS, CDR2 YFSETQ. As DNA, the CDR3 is TGCGCCAGCAGTTACGGACAGGGGGCTTACAATGAGCAGTTCTTC. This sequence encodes CASSYGQGAYNEQFF.

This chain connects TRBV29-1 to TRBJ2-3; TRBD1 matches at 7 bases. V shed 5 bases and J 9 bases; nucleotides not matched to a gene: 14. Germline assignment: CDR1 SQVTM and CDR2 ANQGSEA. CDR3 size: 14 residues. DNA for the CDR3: TGCAGCGTTCGACAGGGTCCCTTTATGGAGACGCAGTATTTT. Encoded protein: CSVRQGPFMETQYF.

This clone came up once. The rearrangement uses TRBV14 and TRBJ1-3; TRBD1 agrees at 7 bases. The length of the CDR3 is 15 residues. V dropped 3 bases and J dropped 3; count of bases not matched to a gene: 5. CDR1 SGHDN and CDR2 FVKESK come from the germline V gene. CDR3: CASSHGQAYGNTIYF. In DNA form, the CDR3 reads TGTGCCAGCAGCCACGGACAGGCTTATGGAAACACCATATATTTT.